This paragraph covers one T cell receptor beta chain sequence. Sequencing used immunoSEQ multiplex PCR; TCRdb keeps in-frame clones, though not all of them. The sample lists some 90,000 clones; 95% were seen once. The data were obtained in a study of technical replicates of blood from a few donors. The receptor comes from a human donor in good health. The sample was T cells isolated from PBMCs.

The CDR3 region is CASSAHFSGNTIYF. CDR3 nucleotides: TGTGCCAGCAGCGCACATTTCTCTGGAAACACCATATATTTT. The V call is TRBV9, the J call TRBJ1-3; D is undetermined. V was cut by 3 bases and J by 0 bases, with 7 bases left in between. The CDR3 has 14 residues. Per the germline V gene, CDR1 is SGDLS and CDR2 is YYNGEE.